This T cell receptor (beta chain) originates from a study of T cell changes during pregnancy in multiple sclerosis. Here immunoSEQ multiplex PCR was the method, and the copy in TCRdb shows in-frame clones only, minus some. The sample lists approximately 85,000 clones; just over 90% were seen once. CDR3 length equals 11 residues. Trimming cost V 5 bases and J 10 bases, with 8 bases left between them. Germline loops: CDR1 LNHNV, CDR2 YYDKDF (reference sequence). The sequencing used peripheral blood, collected in the first trimester of pregnancy. The chain is built from TRBV15 and TRBJ2-2; weak D call: TRBD2 (5 bases). The TCR was taken from a female donor with multiple sclerosis, enrolled in a pregnancy study. In DNA, the CDR3 is TGTGCCACCAGCCCCGGGGAGGAGCTGTTTTTT. Its translation is CATSPGEELFF.